The rows below give T cell receptor beta chains drawn from one sample of a study of T cells in Graves' hyperthyroidism and ophthalmopathy. One entry per CDR3 protein results from TCRdb running MiXCR on the multiplex PCR reads. Of about 260,000 distinct CDR3 sequences listed, about 17% are singletons. The sample consisted of blood. Source of these receptors: a woman aged 18-35 years with Graves' ophthalmopathy. Each CDR3 is given with its conserved first and last residue. D genes are given only for firm matches. Size is omitted from some rows. Given values are once, few, many or a class for expanded clones.

cdr3_aa cdr3_nt v_call d_call clone_size j_call
CASSVASTTGELFF TGTGCCAGCAGCGTCGCTAGCACCACCGGGGAGCTGTTTTTT TRBV9 . few TRBJ2-2
CATSDSGTAPGETQYF TGTGCCACCAGTGACTCCGGGACGGCTCCAGGAGAGACCCAGTACTTC TRBV24-1 . . TRBJ2-5
CASTPLGGGRGNQPQHF TGTGCCAGTACCCCTCTGGGGGGGGGACGGGGCAATCAGCCCCAGCATTTT TRBV19 . few TRBJ1-5
CASSFPRDRVDEAFF TGTGCCAGCAGTTTTCCCCGGGACAGGGTGGATGAAGCTTTCTTT TRBV28 TRBD1 . TRBJ1-1
CASSQDLPGLEGLDTQYF TGTGCCAGCAGCCAAGACCTCCCGGGACTAGAGGGACTAGATACGCAGTATTTT TRBV3-1 TRBD2 . TRBJ2-3
CASSLTDSKSSYEQYF TGTGCCAGCAGCTTAACTGACAGTAAGAGCTCCTACGAGCAGTACTTC TRBV7-9 . many TRBJ2-7
CASSQSVYGYTF TGTGCCAGCAGCCAGTCCGTCTATGGCTACACCTTC TRBV11-3 . many TRBJ1-2
CASSPEPGWGSYEQYF TGTGCCAGCAGCCCGGAACCGGGATGGGGGTCCTACGAGCAGTACTTC TRBV3-1 . many TRBJ2-7
CASSVAVRGTGNYGYTF TGTGCCAGCAGCGTAGCTGTGAGAGGGACAGGGAACTATGGCTACACCTTC TRBV9 TRBD1 many TRBJ1-2
CSVETSGGADTQYF TGCAGCGTTGAAACTAGCGGGGGAGCAGATACGCAGTATTTT TRBV29-1 TRBD2 many TRBJ2-3
CASSSQGALTEAFF TGTGCCAGCAGTTCACAGGGGGCGCTGACTGAAGCTTTCTTT TRBV28 TRBD1 . TRBJ1-1
CASSLVLGPDPRSEAFF TGCGCCAGCAGCTTGGTCTTGGGGCCGGATCCGAGGTCTGAAGCTTTCTTT TRBV5-1 . many TRBJ1-1